The present entry profiles one TCR beta chain with its context. Antigen: not known. This CDR3 is 14 amino acids long. The V gene lost 0 bases and the J gene lost 6 bases, with 10 bases spanning the gap. Germline V gives CDR1 SGDLS, CDR2 YYNGEE. Clones were sequenced by immunoSEQ multiplex PCR, and TCRdb holds only the in-frame ones, with some missing. The table records about 110,000 clones, over 65% of them present only once. The sample originates from a study of radiotherapy plus CTLA-4 blockade in lung cancer. Study conclusions and caveats: Interferon-beta, together with early blood T cell clone dynamics, reportedly best predicted response. Following radiotherapy plus ipilimumab, tumor-derived TCR clones expanded in the blood.

The receptor was derived from a human donor with non-small cell lung cancer that progressed on radiotherapy plus ipilimumab. Some clones in this sample may be carry-over from other donors' samples. V gene TRBV9 combines with J gene TRBJ1-5; no clear D. The starting material was peripheral blood, obtained from a patient treated with radiotherapy plus ipilimumab. This CDR3 reads CASSVEDGGQPQHF. CDR3 coding DNA: TGTGCCAGCAGCGTAGAAGATGGAGGTCAGCCCCAGCATTTT. Full variable domain (remainder filled in from reference TRBV9 and TRBJ1-5): DSGVTQTPKHLITATGQRVTLRCSPRSGDLSVYWYQQSLDQGLQFLIQYYNGEERAKGNILERFSAQQFPDLHSELNLSSLELGDSALYFCASSVEDGGQPQHFGDGTRLSIL.